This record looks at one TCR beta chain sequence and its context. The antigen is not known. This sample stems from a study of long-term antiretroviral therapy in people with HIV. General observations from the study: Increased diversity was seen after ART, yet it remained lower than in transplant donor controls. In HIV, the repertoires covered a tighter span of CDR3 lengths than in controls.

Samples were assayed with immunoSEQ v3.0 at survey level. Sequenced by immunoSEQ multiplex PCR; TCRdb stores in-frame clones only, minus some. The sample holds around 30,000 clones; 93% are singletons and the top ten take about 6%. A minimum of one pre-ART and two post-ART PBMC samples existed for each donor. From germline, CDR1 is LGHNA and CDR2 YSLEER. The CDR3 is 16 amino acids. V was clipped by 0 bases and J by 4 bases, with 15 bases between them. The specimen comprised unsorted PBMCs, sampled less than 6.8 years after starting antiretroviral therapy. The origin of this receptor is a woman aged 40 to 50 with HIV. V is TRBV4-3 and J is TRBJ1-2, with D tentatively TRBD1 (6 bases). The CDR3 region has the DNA TGCGCCAGCAGCCAAGATTCAGGGGAGGGTTTCTATGGCTACACCTTC. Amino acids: CASSQDSGEGFYGYTF.